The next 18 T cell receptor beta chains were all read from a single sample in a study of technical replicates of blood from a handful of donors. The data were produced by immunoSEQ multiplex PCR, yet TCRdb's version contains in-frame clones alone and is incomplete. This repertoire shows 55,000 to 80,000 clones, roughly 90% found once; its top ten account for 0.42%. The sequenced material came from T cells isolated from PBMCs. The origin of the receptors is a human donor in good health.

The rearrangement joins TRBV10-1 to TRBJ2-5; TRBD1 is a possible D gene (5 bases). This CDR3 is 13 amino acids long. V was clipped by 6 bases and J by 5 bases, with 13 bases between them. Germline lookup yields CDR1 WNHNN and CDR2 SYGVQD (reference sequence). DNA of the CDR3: TGCGCCAGCAGCTCGCAGGGAACGGAGACCCAGTACTTC. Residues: CASSSQGTETQYF.

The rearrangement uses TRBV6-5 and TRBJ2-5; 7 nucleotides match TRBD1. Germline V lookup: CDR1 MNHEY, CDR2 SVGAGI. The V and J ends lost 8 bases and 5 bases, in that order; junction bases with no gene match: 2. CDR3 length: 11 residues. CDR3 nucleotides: TGTGCCAGCGGCAGGGGGGAGACCCAGTACTTC. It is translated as CASGRGETQYF.

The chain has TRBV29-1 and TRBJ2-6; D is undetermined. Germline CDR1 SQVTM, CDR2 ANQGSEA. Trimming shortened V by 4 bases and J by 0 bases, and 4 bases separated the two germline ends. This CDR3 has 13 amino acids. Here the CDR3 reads CSVGPSGANVLTF. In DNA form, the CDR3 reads TGCAGCGTTGGGCCCTCTGGGGCCAACGTCCTGACTTTC.

CDR3 sequence: CSVEAGDLETQYF. The CDR3 DNA reads TGCAGCGTTGAGGCGGGAGATTTGGAGACCCAGTACTTC. The rearrangement links TRBV29-1 to TRBJ2-5; TRBD2 matches at 7 bases. J lost 5 bases, V lost 3 bases, and 6 bases had no gene match. The CDR3 contains 13 residues. The germline CDR1 and CDR2 sequences are SQVTM and ANQGSEA.

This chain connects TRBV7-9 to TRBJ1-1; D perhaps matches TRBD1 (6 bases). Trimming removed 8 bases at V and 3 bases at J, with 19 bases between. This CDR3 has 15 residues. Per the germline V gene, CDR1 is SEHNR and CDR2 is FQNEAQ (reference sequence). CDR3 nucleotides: TGTGCCAGCCTCACCCTCGTAGAGGGGGACACTGAAGCTTTCTTT. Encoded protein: CASLTLVEGDTEAFF.

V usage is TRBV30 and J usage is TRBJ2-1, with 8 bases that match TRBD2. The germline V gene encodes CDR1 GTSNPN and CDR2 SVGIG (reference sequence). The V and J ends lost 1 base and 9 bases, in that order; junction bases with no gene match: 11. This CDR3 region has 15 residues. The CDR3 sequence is CAWSGASGRIIEQFF. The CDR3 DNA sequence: TGTGCCTGGAGTGGGGCAAGCGGGAGAATAATTGAGCAGTTCTTC.

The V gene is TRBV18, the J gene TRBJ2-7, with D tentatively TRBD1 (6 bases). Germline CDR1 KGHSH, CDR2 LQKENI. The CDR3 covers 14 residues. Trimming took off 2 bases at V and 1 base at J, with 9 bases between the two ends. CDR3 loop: CASSPTGQSYEQYF. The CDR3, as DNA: TGTGCCAGCTCACCAACCGGACAGTCCTACGAGCAGTACTTC.

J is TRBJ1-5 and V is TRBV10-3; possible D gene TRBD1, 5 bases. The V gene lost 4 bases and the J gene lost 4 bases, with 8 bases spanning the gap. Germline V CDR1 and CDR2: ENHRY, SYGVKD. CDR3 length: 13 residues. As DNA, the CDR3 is TGTGCCATCAGTGGGACAACTAATCAGCCCCAGCATTTT. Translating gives CAISGTTNQPQHF.

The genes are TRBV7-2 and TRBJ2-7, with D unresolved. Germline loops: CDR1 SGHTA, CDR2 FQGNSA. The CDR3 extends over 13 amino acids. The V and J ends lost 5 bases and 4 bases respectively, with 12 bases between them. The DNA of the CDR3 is TGTGCCAGCAGCCCAGACACCCCTTACGAGCAGTACTTC. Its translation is CASSPDTPYEQYF.

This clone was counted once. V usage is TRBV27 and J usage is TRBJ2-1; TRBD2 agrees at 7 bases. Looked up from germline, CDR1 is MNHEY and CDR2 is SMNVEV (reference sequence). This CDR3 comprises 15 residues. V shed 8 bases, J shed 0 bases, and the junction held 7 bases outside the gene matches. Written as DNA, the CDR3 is TGTGCCAGCCGAAGCGGGATGAGCTCCTACAATGAGCAGTTCTTC. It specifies CASRSGMSSYNEQFF.

CDR3 sequence reads: CASSLVGYEQYF. The CDR3 coding sequence is TGCGCCAGCAGCTTGGTCGGGTACGAGCAGTACTTC. The chain couples TRBV5-1 to TRBJ2-7; no reliable D call. CDR1 and CDR2 (germline): SGHRS, YFSETQ. V was trimmed by 0 bases and J by 4 bases, leaving 5 bases between them. This CDR3 is built from 12 residues.

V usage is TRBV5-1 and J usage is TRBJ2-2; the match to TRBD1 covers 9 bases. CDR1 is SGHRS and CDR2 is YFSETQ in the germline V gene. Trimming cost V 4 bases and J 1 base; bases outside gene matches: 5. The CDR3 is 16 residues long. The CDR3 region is CASSPRTGENTGELFF. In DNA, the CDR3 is TGCGCCAGCAGCCCGCGGACAGGGGAGAACACCGGGGAGCTGTTTTTT. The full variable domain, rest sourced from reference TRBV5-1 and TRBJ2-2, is KAGVTQTPRYLIKTRGQQVTLSCSPISGHRSVSWYQQTPGQGLQFLFEYFSETQRNKGNFPGRFSGRQFSNSRSEMNVSTLELGDSALYLCASSPRTGENTGELFFGEGSRLTVL.

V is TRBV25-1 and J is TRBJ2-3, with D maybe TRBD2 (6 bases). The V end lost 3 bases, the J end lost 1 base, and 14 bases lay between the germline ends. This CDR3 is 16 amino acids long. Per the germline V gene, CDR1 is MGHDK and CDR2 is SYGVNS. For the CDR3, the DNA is TGTGCCAGCAGTGATTGGGGTAGCGGTCGCACAGATACGCAGTATTTT. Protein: CASSDWGSGRTDTQYF.

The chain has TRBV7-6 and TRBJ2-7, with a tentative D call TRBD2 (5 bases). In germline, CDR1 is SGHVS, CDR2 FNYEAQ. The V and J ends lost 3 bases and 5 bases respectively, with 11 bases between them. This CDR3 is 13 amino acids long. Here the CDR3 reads CASSFYAEDEQYF. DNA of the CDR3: TGTGCCAGCAGCTTTTATGCGGAGGACGAGCAGTACTTC.

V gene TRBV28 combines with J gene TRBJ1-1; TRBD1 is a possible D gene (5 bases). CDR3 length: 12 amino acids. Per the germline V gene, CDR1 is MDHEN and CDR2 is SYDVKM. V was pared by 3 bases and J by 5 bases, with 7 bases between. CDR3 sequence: CASSFRGTEAFF. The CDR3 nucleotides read TGTGCCAGCAGTTTCCGGGGGACTGAAGCTTTCTTT.

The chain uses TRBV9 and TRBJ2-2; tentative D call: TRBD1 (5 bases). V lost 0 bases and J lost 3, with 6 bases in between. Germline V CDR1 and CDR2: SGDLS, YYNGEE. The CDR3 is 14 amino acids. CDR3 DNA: TGTGCCAGCAGCGTAGTAGGGGACACCGGGGAGCTGTTTTTT. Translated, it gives CASSVVGDTGELFF.

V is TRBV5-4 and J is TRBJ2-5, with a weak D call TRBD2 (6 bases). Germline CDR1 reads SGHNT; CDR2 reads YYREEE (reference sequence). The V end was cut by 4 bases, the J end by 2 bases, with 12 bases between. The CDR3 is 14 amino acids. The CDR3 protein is CASSRRDFQETQYF. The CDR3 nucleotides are TGTGCCAGCAGCCGCCGGGACTTTCAAGAGACCCAGTACTTC.

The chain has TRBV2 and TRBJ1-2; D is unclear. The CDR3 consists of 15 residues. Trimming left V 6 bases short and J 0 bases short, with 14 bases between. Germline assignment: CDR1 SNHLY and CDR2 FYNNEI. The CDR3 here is CASSTDRLPNYGYTF. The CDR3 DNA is TGTGCCAGCAGCACCGACCGACTACCTAACTATGGCTACACCTTC.